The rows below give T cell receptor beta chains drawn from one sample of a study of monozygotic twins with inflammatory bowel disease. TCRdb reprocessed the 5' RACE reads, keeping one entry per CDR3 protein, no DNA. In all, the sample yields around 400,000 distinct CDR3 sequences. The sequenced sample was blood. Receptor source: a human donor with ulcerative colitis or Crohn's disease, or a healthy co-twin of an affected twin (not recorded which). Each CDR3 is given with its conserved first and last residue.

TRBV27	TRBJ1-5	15	CASSLSGINNQPQHF
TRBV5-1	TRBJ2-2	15	CASSGQGPSTGELFF
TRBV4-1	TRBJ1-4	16	CASSQDLGVTNEKLFF
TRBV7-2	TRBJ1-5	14	CASSFRTANQPQHF
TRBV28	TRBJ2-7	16	CASDPLGGDYRSEQYF
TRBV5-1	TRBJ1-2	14	CASRGTFPFYGYTF
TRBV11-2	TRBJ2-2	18	CASSSRSGGSANTGELFF
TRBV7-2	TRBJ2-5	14	CASRSGGTEKTQYF
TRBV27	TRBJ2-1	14	CASSLYPFYNEQFF
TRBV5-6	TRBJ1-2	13	CASSLVGARGYTF
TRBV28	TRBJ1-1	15	CASSLGGARNTEAFF
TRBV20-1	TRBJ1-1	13	CSARVGGNTEAFF
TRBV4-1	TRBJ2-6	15	CASSLPEAGSNVLTF
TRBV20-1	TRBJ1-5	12	CSASLSGQPQHF
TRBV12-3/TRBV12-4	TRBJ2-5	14	CASNRQGRLETQYF
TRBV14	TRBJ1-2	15	CASSQDRGGAGGYTF
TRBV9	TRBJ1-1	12	CASSVRTGEAFF
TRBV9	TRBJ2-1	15	CASSVDPGDRNEQFF
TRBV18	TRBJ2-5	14	CASSPGTHQETQYF
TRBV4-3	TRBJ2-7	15	CASSQGWGATYEQYF
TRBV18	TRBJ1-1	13	CASSQTVNTEAFF
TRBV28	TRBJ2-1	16	CASSGFDRSGGNEQFF
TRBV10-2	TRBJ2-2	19	CASSEFRAGISRSIGELFF
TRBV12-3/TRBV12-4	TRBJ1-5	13	CASSSRPRQPQHF
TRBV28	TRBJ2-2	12	CANSGNTGELFF
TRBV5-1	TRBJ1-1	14	CASSVTGGKGEAFF
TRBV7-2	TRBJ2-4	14	CASSLGFAKNIQYF
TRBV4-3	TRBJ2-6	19	CASSQRWDRGAPGANVLTF
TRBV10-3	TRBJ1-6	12	CAIRTSTGTLHF
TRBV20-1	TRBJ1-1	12	CSGGWENTEAFF
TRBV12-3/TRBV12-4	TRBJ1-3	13	CASNPSSGNTIYF
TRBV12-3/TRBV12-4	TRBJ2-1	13	CASSLRPSGGRFF
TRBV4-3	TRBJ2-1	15	CASSQWQGRSNEQFF
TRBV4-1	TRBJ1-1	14	CASSFRDRGTEAFF
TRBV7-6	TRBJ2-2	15	CASSLESPAGRELFF
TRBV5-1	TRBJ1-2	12	CASSHDMYGYTF
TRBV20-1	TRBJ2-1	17	CSARDRSEFVRGHEQFF
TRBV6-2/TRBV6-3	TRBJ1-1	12	CASRNDGGGAFF
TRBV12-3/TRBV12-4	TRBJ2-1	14	CASSFQTGNNEQFF
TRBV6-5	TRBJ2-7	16	CASSYTGTSGTTEQYF
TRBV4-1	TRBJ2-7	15	CASSHLPITTYEQYF
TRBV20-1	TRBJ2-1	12	CSAFSQGPKQFF
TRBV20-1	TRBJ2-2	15	CSAPSPAQGTGELFF
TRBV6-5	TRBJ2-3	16	CASSYLRRGSTDTQYF
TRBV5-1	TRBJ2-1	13	CASSLRRGGEQFF
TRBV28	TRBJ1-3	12	CASSASRNTIYF
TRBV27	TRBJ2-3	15	CASSLGGRAQDTQYF
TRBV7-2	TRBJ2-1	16	CASSFVGFGSYNEQFF
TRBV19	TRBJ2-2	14	CASSIRGGTGELFF
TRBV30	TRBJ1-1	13	CAWSPSPTTEAFF
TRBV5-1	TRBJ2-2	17	CASSRDIWDSNTGELFF
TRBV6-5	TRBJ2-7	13	CASFGTGSYEQYF
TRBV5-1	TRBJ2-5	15	CASSLTGGMEETQYF
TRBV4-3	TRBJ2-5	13	CASSHEREGAQYF
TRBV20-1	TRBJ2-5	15	CSATRGTGGQETQYF
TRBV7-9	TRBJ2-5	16	CASSRQAEEYQETQYF
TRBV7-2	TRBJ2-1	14	CASSVSGRVNEQFF
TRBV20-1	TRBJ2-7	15	CSAPDLGTASYEQYF
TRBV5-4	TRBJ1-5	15	CASSLGPLSNQPQHF